Following are 27 T cell receptor beta chains from one sample sequenced in a study of blood T cell repertoires in COVID-19. Libraries were prepared by immunoSEQ multiplex PCR; TCRdb keeps only in-frame clonotypes and omits some of them. Here the sample spans about 210,000 clones, about 86% being singletons. Sequencing input: peripheral blood. All receptors come from a woman between 50 and 59 years old with acute or convalescent COVID-19.

The chain links TRBV27 to TRBJ2-1; 8 nucleotides align to TRBD2. The CDR3 covers 12 residues. V lost 6 bases, J lost 10 bases, and 5 bases stayed unmatched. Per germline, CDR1 MNHEY and CDR2 SMNVEV (reference sequence). CDR3 sequence: CASSFTSGEQFF. CDR3 sequence (DNA): TGTGCCAGCAGCTTCACTAGCGGCGAGCAGTTCTTC.

The chain has TRBV2 and TRBJ2-7; 12 bases agree with TRBD2. This CDR3 spans 14 amino acids. Germline assignment: CDR1 SNHLY and CDR2 FYNNEI. Unmatched junction bases numbered 4, after V lost 6 bases and J lost 4 bases. The CDR3 here is CASRVGLAGYEQYF. The CDR3 nucleotides read TGTGCCAGCAGGGTGGGACTAGCGGGTTACGAGCAGTACTTC.

There are a few counts of this clone. The chain has TRBV28 and TRBJ2-2, with 12 bases identical to TRBD2. J was trimmed by 6 bases and V by 4 bases; bases with no gene match: 9. The CDR3 runs 17 residues. The germline V gene encodes CDR1 MDHEN and CDR2 SYDVKM. This chain's CDR3 is CASSSWALAGGPGELFF. The CDR3 DNA reads as TGTGCCAGCAGTTCATGGGCACTAGCGGGAGGACCCGGGGAGCTGTTTTTT.

The chain is built from TRBV3-1 (or the pseudogene TRBV3-2) and TRBJ1-6, with 7 bases identical to TRBD1. Germline CDR1 is LGHDT and CDR2 is YNNKEL (reference sequence). V lost 3 bases, J lost 9 bases, and 5 bases stayed unmatched. The CDR3 sequence is 14 residues long. The DNA for the CDR3 is TGTGCCAGCAGCCAGCGGACAGGTGGTTCACCCCTCCACTTT. Protein sequence: CASSQRTGGSPLHF.

This clone appeared a single time. The chain combines TRBV3-1 (or the pseudogene TRBV3-2) with TRBJ2-3, with D tentatively TRBD2 (5 bases). The CDR3 consists of 16 residues. Trimming shortened V by 4 bases and J by 5 bases, and 19 bases separated the two germline ends. Germline lookup yields CDR1 LGHDT and CDR2 YNNKEL (reference sequence). The DNA of the CDR3 is TGTGCCAGCAGCCCCCCTACGGGTATTGAGGGAGATACGCAGTATTTT. This translates into CASSPPTGIEGDTQYF.

The chain combines TRBV2 with TRBJ2-5, with 7 bases aligning to TRBD1. CDR1 and CDR2 (germline): SNHLY, FYNNEI. V dropped 5 bases and J dropped 4; count of bases not matched to a gene: 10. The CDR3 runs 15 residues. CDR3 nucleotides: TGTGCCAGCAGTCCTCCTCCAGGGGGAAGAGAGACCCAGTACTTC. Its translation is CASSPPPGGRETQYF.

This chain links TRBV27 with TRBJ1-1; 8 bases align to TRBD1. Unmatched junction bases numbered 9, after V lost 6 bases and J lost 0 bases. The CDR3 contains 16 residues. Germline-derived CDR1 and CDR2 are MNHEY and SMNVEV (reference sequence). CDR3 in amino acids: CASSSDRGRVNTEAFF. CDR3 in DNA: TGTGCCAGCAGCTCAGACAGGGGAAGGGTGAACACTGAAGCTTTCTTT.

As regards this clone: Distinct nucleotide sequences in the sample also encode this CDR3. The J gene is TRBJ2-3, the V gene TRBV18, with 10 bases fitting TRBD2. The CDR3 contains 15 residues. Germline loops: CDR1 KGHSH, CDR2 LQKENI. The ends lost 6 bases at V and 1 base at J; junction bases unmatched: 4. CDR3 in amino acids: CASSPGTSGTDTQYF. The CDR3 coding sequence is TGTGCCAGCTCGCCTGGGACTAGCGGCACAGATACGCAGTATTTT.

The rearrangement uses TRBV14 and TRBJ2-1; D might be TRBD1 (6 bases). The ends were cut back, 3 bases at V and 5 bases at J, with 8 bases in the middle. Looked up from germline, CDR1 is SGHDN and CDR2 is FVKESK. The CDR3 sequence is 13 residues long. CDR3 in DNA: TGTGCCAGCAGCCAGGGGACAAACAATGAGCAGTTCTTC. Encoded protein: CASSQGTNNEQFF.

The chain carries TRBV4-1 and TRBJ2-7; D gene unclear. The CDR3 is 13 residues long. Between the trimmed V and J ends, which lost 0 bases and 0 bases, there was a span of 3 bases. CDR1 MGHRA and CDR2 YSYEKL come from the germline V gene. The CDR3 nucleotides read TGCGCCAGCAGCCAAGACAGCTCCTACGAGCAGTACTTC. Translated, it gives CASSQDSSYEQYF.

This clone was recorded only once. The CDR3 bases are TGTGCCAGCAGGAAACGGGGGGATACGCAGTATTTT. Translating gives CASRKRGDTQYF. The V call is TRBV12-3 or TRBV12-4, the J call TRBJ2-3; possibly TRBD2 for D (6 bases). Between the trimmed V and J ends, which lost 6 bases and 6 bases, there was a span of 10 bases. The CDR3 is made up of 12 amino acids.

This sequence joins TRBV9 and TRBJ1-2; tentatively, D is TRBD1 (6 bases). From germline, CDR1 is SGDLS and CDR2 YYNGEE. The CDR3 spans 16 residues. Trimming shortened V by 0 bases and J by 2 bases, and 14 bases separated the two germline ends. CDR3 protein: CASSVAAGDGNYGYTF. CDR3 DNA: TGTGCCAGCAGCGTAGCTGCAGGGGATGGGAACTATGGCTACACCTTC.

The V and J genes are TRBV24-1 and TRBJ1-2, with D possibly being TRBD1 (5 bases). This CDR3 spans 13 amino acids. The germline V gene has CDR1 KGHDR and CDR2 SFDVKD. Deletions cut 6 bases from V and 4 bases from J, with 11 bases between. The CDR3: CATSQGLGYGYTF. The CDR3 nucleotides are TGTGCCACCAGTCAGGGCCTTGGCTATGGCTACACCTTC.

This sequence joins TRBV24-1 and TRBJ2-1; weak D call: TRBD1 (6 bases). Trimming left V 3 bases short and J 6 bases short, with 11 bases between. CDR1 and CDR2 from the germline V gene are KGHDR and SFDVKD. The CDR3 runs to 14 residues. Here the CDR3 reads CATSDATGGNEQFF. CDR3 bases: TGTGCCACCAGTGATGCGACAGGAGGCAATGAGCAGTTCTTC.

J is TRBJ2-5 and V is TRBV13; D is perhaps TRBD2 (6 bases). The germline V and J ends were trimmed by 4 bases and 4 bases, with 16 bases remaining between them. The germline CDR1 and CDR2 sequences are PRHDT and FYEKMQ (reference sequence). CDR3 length: 15 amino acids. The CDR3 sequence is CASSSGTDPSETQYF. As DNA, the CDR3 is TGTGCCAGCAGCTCCGGGACTGACCCGTCAGAGACCCAGTACTTC.

The sample holds a few counts of this clone. The rearrangement joins TRBV3-1 (or the pseudogene TRBV3-2) to TRBJ2-7, with 7 bases aligning to TRBD2. CDR1 is LGHDT, CDR2 YNNKEL, per germline (reference sequence). V shed 0 bases, J shed 5 bases, and the junction held 10 bases outside the gene matches. The CDR3 totals 16 residues. The CDR3 is CASSQDSGGRDDEQYF. The DNA for the CDR3 is TGTGCCAGCAGCCAAGATTCGGGCGGGAGAGACGACGAGCAGTACTTC.

The chain joins TRBV28 to TRBJ1-2, with 8 nucleotides matching TRBD1. CDR1 is MDHEN, CDR2 SYDVKM, per germline. The CDR3 loop spans 16 amino acids. V lost 5 bases and J lost 4; bases outside the gene matches: 12. The CDR3 DNA sequence: TGTGCCAGCAGTCCAGGGGGCCCGACGGGGACCTATGGCTACACCTTC. It is translated as CASSPGGPTGTYGYTF.

The genes are TRBV11-2 and TRBJ2-7; D remains ambiguous. Germline V CDR1 and CDR2: SGHAT, FQNNGV. The CDR3 spans 13 residues. V was trimmed by 5 bases and J by 2 bases, leaving 10 bases between them. CDR3: CASSRGLTYEQYF. The CDR3, as DNA: TGTGCCAGCAGCCGAGGCTTAACCTACGAGCAGTACTTC.

The chain employs TRBV29-1 and TRBJ2-1, with 12 bases identical to TRBD2. The CDR3 runs to 13 residues. Germline V lookup: CDR1 SQVTM, CDR2 ANQGSEA. Trimming removed 7 bases from V and 9 bases from J; junction bases left unmatched: 7. CDR3 in amino acids: CSARLAGDVEQFF. The CDR3 nucleotides read TGCAGCGCCCGACTAGCGGGAGATGTTGAGCAGTTCTTC.

The J gene is TRBJ2-4, the V gene TRBV2; 7 bases are shared with TRBD2. V dropped 3 bases and J dropped 3; count of bases not matched to a gene: 2. CDR1 SNHLY and CDR2 FYNNEI come from the germline V gene. This CDR3 contains 14 residues. As DNA, the CDR3 is TGTGCCAGCAGTGAGGGAGGGGTCAAAAACATTCAGTACTTC. It specifies CASSEGGVKNIQYF. Combining the CDR3 with reference TRBV2 and TRBJ2-4 gives the whole variable domain EPEVTQTPSHQVTQMGQEVILRCVPISNHLYFYWYRQILGQKVEFLVSFYNNEISEKSEIFDDQFSVERPDGSNFTLKIRSTKLEDSAMYFCASSEGGVKNIQYFGAGTRLSVL.

V is TRBV3-1 (or the pseudogene TRBV3-2) and J is TRBJ2-7; 10 bases are shared with TRBD2. The V gene's germline CDR1 is LGHDT and CDR2 YNNKEL (reference sequence). Germline trimming cut 3 bases from V and 7 bases from J; bases unmatched to any gene: 3. The CDR3 is 13 residues long. CDR3 DNA: TGTGCCAGCAGCCAGTCACTAGCGGGAGAGCAGTACTTC. The encoded protein is CASSQSLAGEQYF.

This chain links TRBV6-5 with TRBJ2-7; 8 positions agree with TRBD1. This CDR3 comprises 13 residues. The germline V gene encodes CDR1 MNHEY and CDR2 SVGAGI. Trimming cost V 5 bases and J 4 bases; bases outside gene matches: 4. In DNA, the CDR3 is TGTGCCAGCAGTCGGGACAGGTTTTACGAGCAGTACTTC. It codes for CASSRDRFYEQYF.

The chain has TRBV19 and TRBJ1-4; D is unclear. Trimming pared 1 base from V and 3 bases from J, leaving 9 bases between. Germline V gene data show CDR1 as LNHDA and CDR2 as SQIVND (reference sequence). The CDR3 spans 15 residues. CDR3 region: CASSIGAVPNEKLFF. For the CDR3, the DNA is TGTGCCAGTAGTATAGGAGCCGTTCCTAATGAAAAACTGTTTTTT.

This clone is a singleton in its sample. The rearrangement joins TRBV6-5 to TRBJ2-5; tentatively, D is TRBD1 (6 bases). Trimming shortened V by 9 bases and J by 2 bases, and 19 bases separated the two germline ends. CDR1 and CDR2 (germline): MNHEY, SVGAGI. The CDR3 spans 15 residues. The CDR3 here is CASNTGTLIQETQYF. DNA for the CDR3: TGTGCCAGTAACACAGGGACCCTGATACAAGAGACCCAGTACTTC.

V and J are TRBV9 and TRBJ1-1; D remains ambiguous. Germline CDR1 is SGDLS and CDR2 is YYNGEE. CDR3 length: 14 residues. Trimming removed 1 base from V and 7 bases from J, with 14 bases in between. In DNA form, the CDR3 reads TGTGCCAGCAGCGTAAGTTCTGGGCACCGTGAAGCTTTCTTT. Its translation is CASSVSSGHREAFF.

V usage is TRBV6-1 and J usage is TRBJ2-1, with D possibly matching TRBD1 (6 bases). This CDR3 comprises 16 residues. CDR1 and CDR2 (germline): MNHNS, SASEGT. Trimming shortened V by 4 bases and J by 7 bases, and 20 bases separated the two germline ends. CDR3 nucleotides: TGTGCCAGCAGTGGCACTTCCGCAGGACAGAAAAATGAGCAGTTCTTC. Protein sequence: CASSGTSAGQKNEQFF.

This sequence joins TRBV19 and TRBJ2-3; D may be TRBD1 (5 bases). CDR1 is LNHDA, CDR2 SQIVND, per germline (reference sequence). V lost 10 bases, J lost 5 bases, and 19 bases lay in between. The CDR3 has 14 amino acids. The CDR3 reads CATWGRAPGDTQYF. The CDR3 bases are TGTGCCACCTGGGGCAGAGCGCCTGGAGATACGCAGTATTTT.